The rows below give T cell receptor beta chains drawn from one sample of a study of T cell responses to AZD1222 COVID-19 vaccine. Data came from immunoSEQ multiplex PCR; TCRdb stores just in-frame clones and leaves some out. The sample lists roughly 150,000 clones; around 93% were seen once. This material consisted of peripheral blood, taken on day 0 of AZD1222 vaccination. The receptors here all came from an adult in good health. Both conserved end residues are part of each CDR3. A D gene is named only where the DNA matches it firmly. Clone sizes are given selectively: once, few, many, or a class where the clone is expanded.

CDR3 DNA	CDR3 protein	V gene	J gene	D gene	clone size
TGTGCCAGCCAGACGACAGGGATCGGTAATGAAAAACTGTTTTTT	CASQTTGIGNEKLFF	TRBV28	TRBJ1-4	TRBD1	.
TGTGCCAGCAGCTTGGGGACCACTGAAGCTTTCTTT	CASSLGTTEAFF	TRBV5-4	TRBJ1-1	.	.
TGTGCCAGCAGCCTTGGGACAGGGGGCAATCAGCCCCAGCATTTT	CASSLGTGGNQPQHF	TRBV3-1/TRBV3-2	TRBJ1-5	TRBD1	.
TGTGCCAGCATAAAGGGGCGCTCCTACGAGCAGTACTTC	CASIKGRSYEQYF	TRBV2	TRBJ2-7	.	.
TGTGCCAGCGGGCCGGGCGGGAGGTCTGTAGATACGCAGTATTTT	CASGPGGRSVDTQYF	TRBV28	TRBJ2-3	TRBD2	.
TGCAGCGCACTCAGCGGGACCTACAATGAGCAGTTCTTC	CSALSGTYNEQFF	TRBV29-1	TRBJ2-1	TRBD2	.
TGTGCCAGCAGCTTTACAGGGGAGGCTGGGGCCAACGTCCTGACTTTC	CASSFTGEAGANVLTF	TRBV7-3	TRBJ2-6	.	few
TGTGCCAGCAGTGAGCAGCGGGGGCTGGCCAAAAACATTCAGTACTTC	CASSEQRGLAKNIQYF	TRBV2	TRBJ2-4	TRBD2	.
TGTGCCAGCAGCTTCTGGGGACAGGGCCAAGAGACCCAGTACTTC	CASSFWGQGQETQYF	TRBV7-9	TRBJ2-5	TRBD1	few
TGTGCCAGCAGGGAGGACAGGGGTTCCTACGAGCAGTACTTC	CASREDRGSYEQYF	TRBV2	TRBJ2-7	TRBD1	once
TGTGCCAGCAGCTTAGGGGCCGATTGGCAACAGACCCAGTACTTC	CASSLGADWQQTQYF	TRBV7-3	TRBJ2-5	.	few
TGTGCCAGCAGCCACGGGGGATTCGGGTCACCCCTCCACTTT	CASSHGGFGSPLHF	TRBV14	TRBJ1-6	.	.
TGTGCCAGCAGCCAAGAGTCTTTAGCGGGGCCCTACAATGAGCAGTTCTTC	CASSQESLAGPYNEQFF	TRBV3-1/TRBV3-2	TRBJ2-1	TRBD2	.
TGTGCCAGCAGTTACTCCGGACTACCGCCCGAGCAGTACTTC	CASSYSGLPPEQYF	TRBV6-5	TRBJ2-7	.	.
TGTGCCAGCAGCTCCCTCGGACTAGCGGGAGTGGCCTACAATGAGCAGTTCTTC	CASSSLGLAGVAYNEQFF	TRBV11-2	TRBJ2-1	TRBD2	once
TGTGCCAGCAGCGTAGTCACAGGGGAAGCTTTCTTT	CASSVVTGEAFF	TRBV9	TRBJ1-1	.	.
TGTGCCAGCAGCCAAGAGGGGCAGGGTCGAGTTAAAGCTTTCTTT	CASSQEGQGRVKAFF	TRBV4-2	TRBJ1-1	.	.
TGTGCCAGCAGCCCCCGAGCAGGAGGGGGCACTGAAGCTTTCTTT	CASSPRAGGGTEAFF	TRBV7-9	TRBJ1-1	.	.
TGTGCCAGCAGCTTGGGGACAGGGTGGACGAGGCAGGACACTGAAGCTTTCTTT	CASSLGTGWTRQDTEAFF	TRBV5-6	TRBJ1-1	TRBD1	.
TGCGCCAGCAGCCAAGACGGGACAGGTGACTCACCCCTCCACTTT	CASSQDGTGDSPLHF	TRBV4-1	TRBJ1-6	TRBD1	.
TGTGCCAGCAGCGCCCCGCGGAGGGGCGGGGAAGCCTACTCTGGGGCCAACGTCCTGACTTTC	CASSAPRRGGEAYSGANVLTF	TRBV9	TRBJ2-6	.	.
TGTGCCAGTAGTATAGGGGCAAAAGGAAATGAGCAGTTCTTC	CASSIGAKGNEQFF	TRBV19	TRBJ2-1	.	.
TGTGCCAGTAGTATCCAGGGTCAGCCCCAGCATTTT	CASSIQGQPQHF	TRBV19	TRBJ1-5	.	.
TGTGCCAGCAGTGGTACGGGGGGCCTCACAGATACGCAGTATTTT	CASSGTGGLTDTQYF	TRBV2	TRBJ2-3	.	.
TGTGCCAGCAGTTTGGGGGGGGGCATCCAGCCCCAGCATTTT	CASSLGGGIQPQHF	TRBV28	TRBJ1-5	.	.
TGTGCCAGCAGCTTGGCCGGTAGCCGCGAGCAGTACTTC	CASSLAGSREQYF	TRBV5-4	TRBJ2-7	.	once
TGCAGCGTCGTCGGACTCTCGAACACTGAAGCTTTCTTT	CSVVGLSNTEAFF	TRBV29-1	TRBJ1-1	.	.
TGTGCCAGCTCAGCACTAGCGGGGGAGGAGACCCAGTACTTC	CASSALAGEETQYF	TRBV18	TRBJ2-5	TRBD2	.
TGTGCCAGCAGCCCTAGCAGGGTGAACACAGATACGCAGTATTTT	CASSPSRVNTDTQYF	TRBV7-2	TRBJ2-3	.	.
TGTGCCAGCAGTCCCGTAAACAGGGGCTCTGGGGCCAACGTCCTGACTTTC	CASSPVNRGSGANVLTF	TRBV27	TRBJ2-6	TRBD1	.
TGTGCCAGCAGCTTTACAGGGTCGGGCACAGATACGCAGTATTTT	CASSFTGSGTDTQYF	TRBV5-8	TRBJ2-3	.	.
TGTGCCAGCAGTTGGGGCGGGGGCACCGGGGAGCTGTTTTTT	CASSWGGGTGELFF	TRBV6-5	TRBJ2-2	TRBD2	.
TGCGCCAGCAGTGAGTCGACGTTCACTGAAGCTTTCTTT	CASSESTFTEAFF	TRBV10-1	TRBJ1-1	.	.
TGCAGCGTTGAAGAGGGCAGGGTGGACGAGCAGTACTTC	CSVEEGRVDEQYF	TRBV29-1	TRBJ2-7	.	few
TGCACCAGCAGCCAGGGGGCTAGCGGGAGGGACTACGAGCAGTACTTC	CTSSQGASGRDYEQYF	TRBV1	TRBJ2-7	.	.
TGTGCCAGCAGTTACGGACGGACTAATGAAAAACTGTTTTTT	CASSYGRTNEKLFF	TRBV6-2/TRBV6-3	TRBJ1-4	.	.
TGCGCCAGCAGCGTAGGACTAGCGGGAGCTGGAGAGACCCAGTACTTC	CASSVGLAGAGETQYF	TRBV5-1	TRBJ2-5	TRBD2	.
TGTGCCAGCGGCAAAGGGGGGAATGATGAAAAACTGTTTTTT	CASGKGGNDEKLFF	TRBV11-2	TRBJ1-4	.	.
TGTGCCAGCAGTGAGTACGGATCTAGCACAGATACGCAGTATTTT	CASSEYGSSTDTQYF	TRBV6-1	TRBJ2-3	.	.
TGCGCCAGCAGCTTGTCGGGCAGCCTGAACACTGAAGCTTTCTTT	CASSLSGSLNTEAFF	TRBV5-1	TRBJ1-1	.	.
TGTGCCAGCAGCGAACGACGGGGCGGAAACACCATATATTTT	CASSERRGGNTIYF	TRBV2	TRBJ1-3	.	.
TGCGCCAGCAGCTTGGAACTAGCGGGAGCTAGCACAGATACGCAGTATTTT	CASSLELAGASTDTQYF	TRBV5-1	TRBJ2-3	TRBD2	.
TGTGCCAGCTCACCACCAGGTTTCAATCAGCCCCAGCATTTT	CASSPPGFNQPQHF	TRBV18	TRBJ1-5	.	.
TGCGCCAGCAGCTTGGTTACAGGCGCTGGAAACACCATATATTTT	CASSLVTGAGNTIYF	TRBV5-1	TRBJ1-3	.	.
TGTGCCAGCAGACCGGGACATATCTCTGGGGCCAACGTCCTGACTTTC	CASRPGHISGANVLTF	TRBV5-4	TRBJ2-6	.	.
TGTGCCATCAGTGAAGGCCCCGGACAGCCCCAGCATTTT	CAISEGPGQPQHF	TRBV10-3	TRBJ1-5	.	.
TGCGCCAGCAGCCAATCAGGATACTATGGCTACACCTTC	CASSQSGYYGYTF	TRBV4-1	TRBJ1-2	.	once
TGTGCCAGCAGCTTGGGACAGGCCCGGGTCGGCTACACCTTC	CASSLGQARVGYTF	TRBV5-6	TRBJ1-2	.	.